These 14 T cell receptor beta chains were all obtained from the same sample, sequenced in a study of beta chain features in type 1 diabetes (dated by TCRdb to the late 2010s). Library preparation used the immunoSEQ multiplex PCR assay. All of the isolated RNA was reverse transcribed with the High Capacity cDNA Reverse Transcription Kit, so expressed TCRB transcripts were sequenced. TCRdb holds this immuneACCESS table with in-frame rearrangements only. Some clones are missing; in checked studies, unresolved V genes explain under half, and the rest has no known cause. The sample includes around 110,000 clones, with about 15% observed a single time. The ten largest clonotypes hold around 2.5% of the sample. For these receptors, no antigen is known. Results and caveats for the whole study, not just this receptor: In all four CD4+ subsets, TCRB CDR3 length was moderately but significantly shorter in type 1 diabetes patients.

Input material: central memory CD4+ T cells from blood. The receptors were gathered from a man aged 30 to 45 with type 1 diabetes.

This clone was found a few times. This sequence joins TRBV7-9 and TRBJ2-5; weak D call: TRBD1 (6 bases). CDR3 length equals 16 residues. V was shortened by 0 bases and J by 1 base, with 12 bases between the two germline ends. The V gene's germline CDR1 is SEHNR and CDR2 FQNEAQ (reference sequence). CDR3 in DNA: TGTGCCAGCAGCTTAGCGCTTGGCAGGGGCCAAGAGACCCAGTACTTC. It translates to CASSLALGRGQETQYF.

This clone was counted a few times. CDR3 coding DNA: TGCGCCAGCAGCCAAGATCCTGGAAATACGCAGTATTTT. The encoded protein is CASSQDPGNTQYF. The rearrangement joins TRBV4-1 to TRBJ2-3; D is uncertain. This CDR3 is 13 amino acids long. The V end was cut by 0 bases, the J end by 7 bases, with 8 bases between. Germline V gene lookup returns CDR1 MGHRA and CDR2 YSYEKL.

This clone appeared a few times. The genes are TRBV27 and TRBJ2-7; D unresolved. The germline gives CDR1 MNHEY, CDR2 SMNVEV (reference sequence). V was clipped by 5 bases and J by 5 bases, with 16 bases between them. The CDR3 consists of 14 residues. The CDR3 coding sequence is TGTGCCAGCAGTGAACTTAGCAGCCTTGACGAGCAGTACTTC. Its translation is CASSELSSLDEQYF.

This clone was seen a single time. The chain joins TRBV23-1 to TRBJ1-4, with D hard to call. TRBV23-1 is an open reading frame, and its role is uncertain. The CDR3 sequence is 17 residues long. Trimming removed 0 bases from V and 0 bases from J, with 11 bases in between. This CDR3 is CASSQSWQNPTNEKLFF. CDR3 nucleotide sequence: TGCGCCAGCAGTCAATCGTGGCAGAATCCAACTAATGAAAAACTGTTTTTT.

This clone showed up just a few times. The CDR3 DNA reads as TGTGCCAGCAGTTACTTCGGACAGGGGGAACCTCGGGAGCAGTACTTC. Its translation is CASSYFGQGEPREQYF. V and J are TRBV6-5 and TRBJ2-7, with 10 positions matching TRBD1. CDR1 MNHEY and CDR2 SVGAGI come from the germline V gene. The CDR3 runs 16 residues. The trim removed 1 base at V and 7 bases at J, leaving 10 bases unmatched.

The sample holds many counts of this clone. The chain is built from TRBV19 and TRBJ2-1; TRBD2 aligns across 7 bases. Germline CDR1 LNHDA, CDR2 SQIVND (reference sequence). With V trimmed by 3 bases and J by 7 bases, 9 bases remained unmatched. The CDR3 totals 15 residues. This chain's CDR3 is CASSMSIAGRNEQFF. DNA for the CDR3: TGTGCCAGTAGTATGTCGATAGCGGGCCGAAATGAGCAGTTCTTC.

This clone was seen more than once but under ten times. The chain couples TRBV11-2 to TRBJ2-5, with D possibly TRBD2 on 6 matching bases. Trimming removed 8 bases from V and 1 base from J, with 11 bases in between. The CDR3 covers 13 residues. From germline, CDR1 is SGHAT and CDR2 FQNNGV. The CDR3 DNA is TGTGCCAGCGGGGACTCTATCCAAGAGACCCAGTACTTC. Protein sequence: CASGDSIQETQYF. Together with reference TRBV11-2 and TRBJ2-5, the CDR3 gives the full variable domain: EAGVAQSPRYKIIEKRQSVAFWCNPISGHATLYWYQQILGQGPKLLIQFQNNGVVDDSQLPKDRFSAERLKGVDSTLKIQPAKLEDSAVYLCASGDSIQETQYFGPGTRLLVL.

The chain recombines TRBV5-6 with TRBJ2-7; 12 bases match TRBD1. This CDR3 contains 15 residues. The V and J ends lost 3 bases and 6 bases, in that order; junction bases with no gene match: 7. CDR1 and CDR2 (germline): SGHDT, YYEEEE. CDR3 coding DNA: TGTGCCAGCAGCTGGAGGGGACAGGGGGCCTCCGAGCAGTACTTC. This encodes CASSWRGQGASEQYF. Combining the CDR3 with reference TRBV5-6 and TRBJ2-7 gives the whole variable domain DAGVTQSPTHLIKTRGQQVTLRCSPKSGHDTVSWYQQALGQGPQFIFQYYEEEERQRGNFPDRFSGHQFPNYSSELNVNALLLGDSALYLCASSWRGQGASEQYFGPGTRLTVT.

This clone was observed many times. The genes are TRBV29-1 and TRBJ2-3, with TRBD1 matching 9 bases. CDR1 and CDR2 from the germline V gene are SQVTM and ANQGSEA. The CDR3 runs to 15 residues. With 7 bases clipped from V and 5 bases from J, the junction kept 13 bases outside the gene matches. The CDR3 region has the DNA TGCAGCGGGCTACCGGGACAGGGAATCGGAGATACGCAGTATTTT. Translating it yields CSGLPGQGIGDTQYF.

The CDR3 region has the DNA TGTGCCAGCAGCGTTGGACAGGTAAACACTGAAGCTTTCTTT. It is translated as CASSVGQVNTEAFF. The chain joins TRBV5-4 to TRBJ1-1, with TRBD1 identical over 7 bases. Germline-derived CDR1 and CDR2 are SGHNT and YYREEE (reference sequence). The CDR3 runs 14 residues. J gave up 2 bases and V 4 bases, and 5 bases lay outside the gene matches.

Many counts were recorded for this clone. The chain links TRBV27 to TRBJ2-1; D gene uncertain. The CDR3 consists of 13 residues. Trimming cost V 8 bases and J 10 bases, with 18 bases left between them. In germline, CDR1 is MNHEY, CDR2 SMNVEV (reference sequence). The CDR3 DNA reads as TGTGCCAGCCCTCAAACGACTCTGAGGGAGCAGTTCTTC. Translating gives CASPQTTLREQFF.

V is TRBV7-2 and J is TRBJ2-3; D remains unclear. CDR1 and CDR2 from the germline V gene are SGHTA and FQGNSA. The ends were cut back, 1 base at V and 1 base at J, with 6 bases in the middle. This CDR3 contains 14 residues. The DNA for the CDR3 is TGTGCCAGCAGCTTAGTTGCGGGCACAGATACGCAGTATTTT. This translates into CASSLVAGTDTQYF.

This sequence joins TRBV4-1 and TRBJ2-5; 8 bases map to TRBD2. The germline V gene has CDR1 MGHRA and CDR2 YSYEKL. This CDR3 has 16 residues. Losses at the gene ends were 0 bases for V and 2 bases for J; bases not matched to a gene: 5. The CDR3, as DNA: TGCGCCAGCAGCCAAGATCCCGCGGGGGGACAAGAGACCCAGTACTTC. It is translated as CASSQDPAGGQETQYF.

This clone was counted only a few times. The rearrangement uses TRBV28 and TRBJ2-1, with 7 bases identical to TRBD1. The germline CDR1 and CDR2 sequences are MDHEN and SYDVKM. The CDR3 consists of 15 residues. V shed 10 bases, J shed 8 bases, and the junction held 17 bases outside the gene matches. CDR3 DNA sequence: TGTGCCACTCCGATGGGGACAGTAACAATGTATGAGCAGTTCTTC. Protein product: CATPMGTVTMYEQFF.